The clone carrying this T cell receptor beta chain was observed at least ten times. What it recognizes is unknown. These data belong to a study of T-cell reconstitution after alpha-beta-depleted transplantation in children. Study-wide results and caveats: Surviving recipient T cells and intrathymic progenitors accounted for some patients' high TCRbeta diversity at day 60. T-cell numbers and diversity, one year after transplant, stemmed largely from T cells that were newly produced. Reports say that about two months after transplant, the alpha-beta T cells came out of several hundred graft clones that had expanded.

Unique molecular identifiers were used to barcode this TCRbeta library. One entry per CDR3 protein, called by TCRdb with MiXCR from the PCR reads. The profile shows hundreds of thousands of distinct CDR3 sequences, roughly 16% of them singletons. Germline CDR1 reads SQVTM; CDR2 reads ANQGSEA. This CDR3 contains 12 residues. The V end was cut by 5 bases, the J end by 0 bases, with 6 bases between. The chain combines TRBV29-1 with TRBJ2-3, with TRBD2 as a possible D gene (6 bases). The clonotype originates from a boy under two years old who had a stem cell transplant for Wiskott-Aldrich syndrome, so the T cells may come from the graft donor. The source material was PBMCs, mostly from graft donor cells, sampled 360 days after TCRalphabeta/CD19-depleted stem cell transplant. Written as DNA, the CDR3 is TGCAGCGTTAGCGGGAGCACAGATACGCAGTATTTT. It translates to CSVSGSTDTQYF.